A single sample gave rise to the 20 T cell receptor beta chains below, sequenced in a study of CD8+ T cells in alopecia areata. Extraction of RNA preceded its reverse transcription into cDNA, which served as the sequencing template. Profiling relied on immunoSEQ multiplex PCR, and the TCRdb table lists in-frame clones only, not all of them. The sample lists 100,000 to 150,000 clones, around 60% occurring once. The sample was CD4+ T cells sorted from blood, taken at week 0. The receptor source for this set is a human donor with alopecia areata.

The V call is TRBV5-4, the J call TRBJ2-3; D might be TRBD1 or TRBD2, each matching 5 bases. V lost 0 bases and J 2 bases, leaving 13 bases between the germline ends. Germline CDR1 reads SGHNT; CDR2 reads YYREEE (reference sequence). CDR3 length: 16 amino acids. CDR3 sequence: CASSLVPGSATDTQYF. The CDR3 DNA sequence: TGTGCCAGCAGCTTGGTCCCAGGGAGTGCCACAGATACGCAGTATTTT.

CDR3 loop: CASSKAPTGVGVNYEQYF. The CDR3, as DNA: TGTGCCAGCAGCAAAGCGCCCACCGGAGTAGGGGTTAACTACGAGCAGTACTTC. The chain is built from TRBV21-1 and TRBJ2-7; TRBD1, the D gene given by the table, was not confirmed from the DNA. TRBV21-1 is termed a pseudogene. The CDR3 totals 18 residues.

This clone was detected only a few times. The chain carries TRBV6-6 and TRBJ2-5; D remains unclear. The CDR3 runs 14 residues. Trimming stripped 2 bases from V and 2 bases from J, with 9 bases between. Per the germline V gene, CDR1 is MNHNY and CDR2 is SVGAGI (reference sequence). CDR3 protein: CASSYVGRQETQYF. CDR3 DNA: TGTGCCAGCAGTTACGTCGGGCGGCAAGAGACCCAGTACTTC.

CDR3 protein: CASSVAGSHNEQFF. The CDR3 DNA is TGTGCCAGCAGTGTTGCGGGATCCCACAATGAGCAGTTCTTC. The V gene is TRBV25-1, the J gene TRBJ2-1; a possible D gene is TRBD2 (6 bases). CDR1 is MGHDK and CDR2 is SYGVNS in the germline V gene. The V gene lost 4 bases and the J gene lost 5 bases, with 12 bases spanning the gap. The CDR3 is 14 amino acids.

This clone has a handful of counts. The J gene is TRBJ1-3, the V gene TRBV25-1; D is uncertain. The length of the CDR3 is 16 residues. V gave up 10 bases and J gave up 1 base, with 20 bases separating them. Germline-derived CDR1 and CDR2 are MGHDK and SYGVNS. The CDR3 DNA sequence: TGTGCCACCAAGCTCGGGTGGGTCCCTTCTGGAAACACCATATATTTT. It translates to CATKLGWVPSGNTIYF.

In nucleotides, the CDR3 is TGTGCCAGCAGCTTAGGGACTAGCGGCACAGATACGCAGTATTTT. Translating it yields CASSLGTSGTDTQYF. The chain carries TRBV7-6 and TRBJ2-3; 9 positions agree with TRBD2. This CDR3 has 15 amino acids. With V trimmed by 1 base and J by 1 base, 0 bases remained unmatched. Per germline, CDR1 SGHVS and CDR2 FNYEAQ.

The chain couples TRBV27 to TRBJ1-5; 7 nucleotides line up with TRBD1. The trim removed 1 base at V and 2 bases at J, leaving 5 bases unmatched. The CDR3 runs 16 residues. The germline V gene has CDR1 MNHEY and CDR2 SMNVEV (reference sequence). DNA for the CDR3: TGTGCCAGCAGTTTATTCGGGACAGTGGGCAATCAGCCCCAGCATTTT. This gives the protein CASSLFGTVGNQPQHF.

This rearrangement joins TRBV28 to TRBJ1-1, with 7 bases lining up with TRBD1. The CDR3 runs to 15 residues. The germline CDR1 and CDR2 sequences are MDHEN and SYDVKM. The V and J ends lost 5 bases and 11 bases, in that order; junction bases with no gene match: 17. CDR3 loop: CASSLSPQGGGTAFF. The CDR3, as DNA: TGTGCCAGCAGTCTTAGCCCCCAGGGGGGAGGGACTGCTTTCTTT.

The chain is built from TRBV7-9 and TRBJ2-5; TRBD2 matches at 7 bases. The CDR3 covers 17 residues. Germline V gene data show CDR1 as SEHNR and CDR2 as FQNEAQ (reference sequence). Trimming took 1 base from V and 4 from J; bases not matched to a gene: 12. The CDR3 is CASSLVLSSGIGETQYF. The CDR3 nucleotides read TGTGCCAGCAGCTTAGTGCTTTCCAGCGGGATAGGAGAGACCCAGTACTTC.

J is TRBJ2-6 and V is TRBV27; no reliable D call. V lost 3 bases and J 0 bases, leaving 3 bases between the germline ends. Per the germline V gene, CDR1 is MNHEY and CDR2 is SMNVEV (reference sequence). This CDR3 is built from 14 residues. The CDR3 loop is CASSFPSGANVLTF. The CDR3 region has the DNA TGTGCCAGCAGTTTTCCCTCTGGGGCCAACGTCCTGACTTTC. The full variable domain, completed using reference TRBV27 and TRBJ2-6, is EAQVTQNPRYLITVTGKKLTVTCSQNMNHEYMSWYRQDPGLGLRQIYYSMNVEVTDKGDVPEGYKVSRKEKRNFPLILESPSPNQTSLYFCASSFPSGANVLTFGAGSRLTVL.

The chain uses TRBV30 and TRBJ2-7; tentatively, D is TRBD1 (6 bases). The CDR3 runs 11 residues. Germline-derived CDR1 and CDR2 are GTSNPN and SVGIG (reference sequence). V lost 5 bases and J 6 bases, leaving 11 bases between the germline ends. CDR3: CAWAQGLEQYF. The CDR3 DNA is TGTGCCTGGGCCCAGGGGCTCGAGCAGTACTTC.

This chain joins TRBV23-1 and TRBJ2-7; 8 bases map to TRBD2. TRBV23-1 is filed as an ORF, its function uncertain. This CDR3 region has 14 residues. V trimming: 2 bases; J trimming: 5 bases; junction bases outside the gene matches: 5. The CDR3 is CASSQPGLVDEQYF. Written as DNA, the CDR3 is TGCGCCAGCAGTCAACCGGGACTAGTCGACGAGCAGTACTTC.

The CDR3 coding sequence is TGTGCCATCAGTGAACAGGGGCACTATGGCTACACCTTC. Amino acids: CAISEQGHYGYTF. The chain uses TRBV10-3 and TRBJ1-2, with TRBD1 matching 7 bases. The V gene's germline CDR1 is ENHRY and CDR2 SYGVKD. Trimming cost V 3 bases and J 3 bases; bases outside gene matches: 1. CDR3 length: 13 amino acids.

The V call is TRBV5-1, the J call TRBJ1-5, with a possible D match to TRBD1 (5 bases). There are 14 residues in the CDR3. Trimming pared 0 bases from V and 3 bases from J, leaving 7 bases between. Looked up from germline, CDR1 is SGHRS and CDR2 is YFSETQ. The CDR3 sequence: CASSLEGNNQPQHF. CDR3 DNA sequence: TGCGCCAGCAGCTTGGAGGGGAACAATCAGCCCCAGCATTTT.

This clone has more than one count but fewer than ten. The chain carries TRBV28 and TRBJ2-3; the D is unclear. Trimming shortened V by 3 bases and J by 4 bases, and 2 bases separated the two germline ends. The CDR3 runs 11 residues. Germline V gene lookup returns CDR1 MDHEN and CDR2 SYDVKM. CDR3: CASSFADTQYF. The CDR3 nucleotides are TGTGCCAGCAGTTTTGCAGATACGCAGTATTTT.

The chain employs TRBV15 and TRBJ2-3, with TRBD2 as a possible D gene (5 bases). V was pared by 1 base and J by 6 bases, with 17 bases between. Germline V CDR1 and CDR2: LNHNV, YYDKDF (reference sequence). This CDR3 contains 16 residues. The CDR3, as DNA: TGTGCCACCAGCAGAGGAGGTCGAGGGTCGTCCGATACGCAGTATTTT. Translated, it gives CATSRGGRGSSDTQYF.

This clone was counted a few times. The rearrangement links TRBV19 to TRBJ1-5; 7 bases agree with TRBD1. The V segment lost 1 base and the J segment 0 bases; nucleotides outside the gene matches: 0. The germline V gene has CDR1 LNHDA and CDR2 SQIVND (reference sequence). The CDR3 contains 15 residues. DNA of the CDR3: TGTGCCAGTAGTATAGGGACAGGTAGCAATCAGCCCCAGCATTTT. It specifies CASSIGTGSNQPQHF.

This clone has more than one count but fewer than ten. The V gene is TRBV4-3, the J gene TRBJ2-1; unclear D gene. Trimming removed 5 bases at V and 1 base at J, with 15 bases between. CDR3 length equals 16 residues. CDR1 and CDR2 (germline): LGHNA, YSLEER. CDR3 sequence reads: CASSVVNLVSYNEQFF. For the CDR3, the DNA is TGCGCCAGCAGCGTAGTCAACCTTGTATCCTACAATGAGCAGTTCTTC.

This clone appeared a single time. Other nucleotide sequences in the sample specify the same CDR3. The V and J genes are TRBV4-2 and TRBJ2-7, with a tentative D call TRBD1 (5 bases). With 0 bases removed from V and 4 bases from J, the gap between germline ends came to 10 bases. Germline CDR1 and CDR2: LGHNA and YNFKEQ. The CDR3 is 14 residues long. DNA for the CDR3: TGTGCCAGCAGCCAAGATTTACAGGCATACGAGCAGTACTTC. Its translation: CASSQDLQAYEQYF.

Only a few counts were recorded for this clone. The chain couples TRBV18 to TRBJ2-7, with D possibly matching TRBD1 (6 bases). CDR3 size: 15 residues. Germline lookup yields CDR1 KGHSH and CDR2 LQKENI. V gave up 6 bases and J gave up 0 bases, with 15 bases separating them. The CDR3 loop reads CASSMDRVDSYEQYF. For the CDR3, the DNA is TGTGCCAGCTCGATGGACAGAGTTGACTCCTACGAGCAGTACTTC.